The TCR beta chain described here comes from a study of metastatic and nonmetastatic thyroid tumors. Study as a whole: From malignant and benign thyroid patients, repertoires in blood and in tumor or nodule tissue were compared.

The CDR3 is made up of 13 amino acids. CDR1 LGHDT and CDR2 YNNKEL come from the germline V gene (reference sequence). The V segment lost 11 bases and the J segment 4 bases; nucleotides outside the gene matches: 10. No treatment had been given to any patient before thyroid surgery. TCRdb reassembled clones from the PCR reads with MiXCR. Of 60,000 to 75,000 clones in the sample, roughly 4% were seen once. In this sample, this clone turned up a few times. Its cognate antigen is unknown. Points from the study as a whole: Within blood and tumor, benign nodules reportedly had significantly lower TCR beta diversity than malignant thyroid tumors did.

The chain combines TRBV3-1 with TRBJ2-7, with TRBD1 identical over 8 bases. This TCR derives from a female donor with papillary thyroid cancer or a benign thyroid nodule (not recorded which). Some clones in this sample may be carry-over from other donors' samples. The sequencing sample was made of blood. The CDR3 sequence: CAGAVGQGYEQYF. CDR3 nucleotide sequence: TGTGCCGGCGCAGTCGGACAGGGATACGAGCAGTACTTC.